This T cell receptor beta chain was documented in a study of glioma-infiltrating T cells after dendritic cell vaccination. Sequenced by immunoSEQ multiplex PCR; TCRdb stores in-frame clones only, minus some. The sample lists some 110,000 clones; almost 90% were seen once. Time point reported: after dendritic cell vaccination, including at tumor progression/relapse. The V and J ends lost 8 bases and 1 base respectively, with 8 bases between them. Germline-derived CDR1 and CDR2 are ENHRY and SYGVKD. The CDR3 covers 12 residues. The TCR was taken from a human donor with glioblastoma. J is TRBJ1-1 and V is TRBV10-3, with D uncertain. Sequenced material: blood, taken after dendritic cell vaccination. The CDR3 protein is CAISFSNTEAFF. CDR3 sequence (DNA): TGTGCCATCTCTTTTTCGAACACTGAAGCTTTCTTT.